The 27 T cell receptor beta chains below were found in one sample sequenced in a study of identical twins (dated by TCRdb to 2016 to 2017). Libraries were prepared through 5' RACE. The instrument given in TCRdb is Illumina HiSeq 2000. TCRdb redid the processing of the public reads, applying fastp at Q25 and MiXCR, and retained in-frame beta chains. Identical CDR3 protein sequences are pooled into one entry, listed with their most common genes and DNA. This sample holds approximately 550,000 distinct CDR3 sequences; about a fifth were observed only once. The top ten hold 0.45% to 0.5% of the sample. The same sample was also studied in work on yellow fever vaccine responses in identical twins.

The sequenced sample was CD4+ T cells sorted from blood. The receptors stem from a young woman in good health.

V is TRBV5-1 and J is TRBJ2-6, with 7 bases fitting TRBD1. From germline, CDR1 is SGHRS and CDR2 YFSETQ. V shed 4 bases and J 0 bases; nucleotides not matched to a gene: 4. This CDR3 has 16 amino acids. CDR3 loop: CASSNGQVSGANVLTF. The CDR3 DNA is TGCGCCAGCAGCAACGGACAGGTCTCTGGGGCCAACGTCCTGACTTTC.

The chain is built from TRBV10-3 and TRBJ1-4; D not certain. The length of the CDR3 is 12 residues. The germline V and J ends were trimmed by 1 base and 8 bases, with 5 bases remaining between them. Looked up from germline, CDR1 is ENHRY and CDR2 is SYGVKD. CDR3 residues: CAISELGEKLFF. The CDR3 nucleotides are TGTGCCATCAGTGAGTTGGGCGAAAAACTGTTTTTT.

This clonotype showed up many times. The chain recombines TRBV6-1 with TRBJ2-2, with TRBD1 matching 7 bases. The germline CDR1 and CDR2 sequences are MNHNS and SASEGT. V lost 6 bases to trimming and J lost 4 bases; unmatched junction nucleotides: 5. The CDR3 length is 14 residues. CDR3 residues: CASRTDRATGELFF. The CDR3 DNA reads as TGTGCCAGCAGGACCGACAGGGCCACCGGGGAGCTGTTTTTT.

In its sample, this clonotype was seen a few times. The chain has TRBV6-2 or TRBV6-3 and TRBJ2-7; 14 bases agree with TRBD2. The CDR3 consists of 20 residues. In germline, CDR1 is MNHEY, CDR2 SVGEGT. V was clipped by 3 bases and J by 0 bases; unmatched bases: 13. The CDR3 DNA reads TGTGCCAGCAGTTATAACCCCGGACTAGCGGGAGGCTCGCGCTCCTACGAGCAGTACTTC. Translated, it gives CASSYNPGLAGGSRSYEQYF.

This chain joins TRBV12-3 or TRBV12-4 and TRBJ2-7; tentative D call: TRBD1 (5 bases). CDR3 size: 14 residues. V was pared by 8 bases and J by 2 bases, with 16 bases between. Written as DNA, the CDR3 is TGTGCCAGCTTGTTAAAGGTGGGGCCCTACGAGCAGTACGTC. Translating gives CASLLKVGPYEQYV.

The rearrangement joins TRBV7-6 to TRBJ2-5; 7 bases line up with TRBD2. Germline CDR1 and CDR2: SGHVS and FNYEAQ. Trimming took 6 bases from V and 5 from J; bases not matched to a gene: 6. The CDR3 consists of 13 residues. DNA for the CDR3: TGTGCCAGCAGTTCGGGGACTATGGAGACCCAGTACTTC. Residues: CASSSGTMETQYF. Drawing the rest from reference TRBV7-6 and TRBJ2-5, the complete variable domain is GAGVSQSPRYKVTKRGQDVALRCDPISGHVSLYWYRQALGQGPEFLTYFNYEAQQDKSGLPNDRFSAERPEGSISTLTIQRTEQRDSAMYRCASSSGTMETQYFGPGTRLLVL.

The chain uses TRBV10-3 and TRBJ1-4, with TRBD1 as a possible D gene (5 bases). Germline V gene data show CDR1 as ENHRY and CDR2 as SYGVKD. Trimming left V 5 bases short and J 3 bases short, with 7 bases between. CDR3 length: 13 amino acids. The CDR3 is CAISNRSNEKLFF. DNA of the CDR3: TGTGCCATCAGTAACAGGTCTAATGAAAAACTGTTTTTT.

This clonotype was seen a few times. The chain employs TRBV7-9 and TRBJ2-1, with TRBD1 as a possible D gene (5 bases). CDR1 is SEHNR and CDR2 is FQNEAQ in the germline V gene (reference sequence). Trimming removed 2 bases from V and 6 bases from J, with 14 bases in between. The CDR3 has 15 amino acids. CDR3 coding DNA: TGTGCCAGCAGCTTATCAGGGCAGATGGTCAATGAGCAGTTCTTC. Its translation is CASSLSGQMVNEQFF.

This clonotype came up a few times. This rearrangement joins TRBV20-1 to TRBJ1-4, with D unresolved. Trimming stripped 0 bases from V and 0 bases from J, with 8 bases between. There are 15 residues in the CDR3. Germline CDR1 reads DFQATT; CDR2 reads SNEGSKA (reference sequence). CDR3 protein: CSARDAGATNEKLFF. The CDR3 nucleotides read TGCAGTGCTAGAGATGCAGGAGCAACTAATGAAAAACTGTTTTTT.

V and J are TRBV5-1 and TRBJ2-7; D gene unclear. The V gene's germline CDR1 is SGHRS and CDR2 YFSETQ. V was cut by 0 bases and J by 2 bases, with 12 bases left in between. This CDR3 is built from 15 residues. As DNA, the CDR3 is TGCGCCAGCAGCTTGGACAGCCGCCCCACCTACGAGCAGTACTTC. Protein product: CASSLDSRPTYEQYF.

This clonotype was seen only a few times. This chain joins TRBV12-3 or TRBV12-4 and TRBJ1-5; D might be TRBD1 (5 bases). This CDR3 comprises 15 residues. V was cut by 6 bases and J by 0 bases, with 12 bases left in between. The DNA of the CDR3 is TGTGCCAGCAGAAGGGGTGGAGCTAGCAATCAGCCCCAGCATTTT. Amino acid sequence: CASRRGGASNQPQHF.

The gene calls are TRBV5-1 and TRBJ2-3, with D possibly matching TRBD2 (7 bases). Germline V gene data show CDR1 as SGHRS and CDR2 as YFSETQ. This CDR3 has 13 residues. V lost 5 bases, J lost 13 bases, and 20 bases lay in between. The CDR3 DNA reads TGCGCCAGCAGGATGGGGGGGGGGCCCGGCGAGTATTTT. Translated, it gives CASRMGGGPGEYF. Looking up the rest from reference TRBV5-1 and TRBJ2-3 gives the full variable domain: KAGVTQTPRYLIKTRGQQVTLSCSPISGHRSVSWYQQTPGQGLQFLFEYFSETQRNKGNFPGRFSGRQFSNSRSEMNVSTLELGDSALYLCASRMGGGPGEYFGPGTRLTVL.

The chain recombines TRBV10-3 with TRBJ2-7; D call uncertain. The CDR3 totals 12 residues. Trimming removed 3 bases from V and 6 bases from J, with 9 bases in between. Germline loops: CDR1 ENHRY, CDR2 SYGVKD. The CDR3 coding sequence is TGTGCCATCAGTGAAAACGGGTTCGAGCAGTACTTC. This gives the protein CAISENGFEQYF.

This clonotype was counted a few times. V gene TRBV29-1 combines with J gene TRBJ2-7; D remains ambiguous. Germline V gene lookup returns CDR1 SQVTM and CDR2 ANQGSEA. The CDR3 is made up of 12 amino acids. V lost 4 bases and J 1 base, leaving 8 bases between the germline ends. CDR3 protein: CSVATRSYEQYF. The CDR3 DNA follows: TGCAGCGTTGCGACCCGGTCCTACGAGCAGTACTTC.

J is TRBJ2-7 and V is TRBV6-1, with D possibly TRBD1 on 7 matching bases. Trimming cost V 6 bases and J 4 bases, with 19 bases left between them. The CDR3 extends over 15 amino acids. Germline loops: CDR1 MNHNS, CDR2 SASEGT. The CDR3 region is CASSAGQPKYYEQYV. The CDR3 nucleotides read TGTGCCAGCAGCGCGGGACAGCCAAAATATTACGAGCAGTACGTC.

Only a few counts were recorded for this clonotype. This chain joins TRBV9 and TRBJ2-5, with 14 bases that match TRBD2. CDR3 length: 15 residues. With 3 bases clipped from V and 5 bases from J, the junction kept 3 bases outside the gene matches. In germline, CDR1 is SGDLS, CDR2 YYNGEE. CDR3: CASSAGLAGVETQYF. The CDR3 region has the DNA TGTGCCAGCAGCGCGGGACTAGCGGGAGTGGAGACCCAGTACTTC.

The CDR3 loop reads CASSTQGGKETQYF. CDR3 DNA: TGTGCCAGCAGTACCCAGGGGGGGAAGGAGACCCAGTACTTC. This sequence joins TRBV27 and TRBJ2-5, with D perhaps given as TRBD1 or TRBD2 (7 bases each). The CDR3 is made up of 14 amino acids. Per germline, CDR1 MNHEY and CDR2 SMNVEV (reference sequence). With 5 bases removed from V and 5 bases from J, the gap between germline ends came to 15 bases.

The V call is TRBV4-2, the J call TRBJ2-1, with D possibly being TRBD2 (7 bases). Trimming shortened V by 1 base and J by 7 bases, and 17 bases separated the two germline ends. Germline CDR1 is LGHNA and CDR2 is YNFKEQ. The CDR3 contains 16 residues. CDR3 sequence (DNA): TGTGCCAGCAGCCAAGCAGGAGGGGGGGCCGTTAATGAGCAGTTCTTC. This codes for CASSQAGGGAVNEQFF.

V gene TRBV5-1 combines with J gene TRBJ2-3; D is perhaps TRBD1 (5 bases). CDR1 and CDR2 from the germline V gene are SGHRS and YFSETQ. Trimming pared 2 bases from V and 5 bases from J, leaving 21 bases between. CDR3 size: 17 residues. CDR3 residues: CASSFGASHFSEDTQYF. As DNA, the CDR3 is TGCGCCAGCAGCTTTGGGGCTAGTCACTTTTCGGAAGATACGCAGTATTTT.

The V gene is TRBV27, the J gene TRBJ1-2; TRBD1 matches 8 bases. V gave up 6 bases and J gave up 3 bases; unmatched junction bases: 15. Germline V CDR1 and CDR2: MNHEY, SMNVEV (reference sequence). This CDR3 spans 17 amino acids. DNA of the CDR3: TGTGCCAGCAGCAAAAGCAGAGGACAGGGTATTTACTATGGCTACACCTTC. Translation: CASSKSRGQGIYYGYTF.

The chain uses TRBV12-3 or TRBV12-4 and TRBJ2-1; TRBD2 matches at 9 bases. The CDR3 covers 15 residues. The V and J ends lost 3 bases and 6 bases, in that order; junction bases with no gene match: 6. The CDR3 is CASSFPQREVNEQFF. The CDR3 DNA is TGTGCCAGCAGTTTCCCGCAGCGGGAGGTCAATGAGCAGTTCTTC.

This clonotype was detected only a few times. The chain joins TRBV7-8 to TRBJ2-1; no clear D. Looked up from germline, CDR1 is SGHVS and CDR2 is FQNEAQ. Trimming took off 6 bases at V and 7 bases at J, with 16 bases between the two ends. This CDR3 is built from 14 residues. Written as DNA, the CDR3 is TGTGCCAGCAGACATACCGAGAAAGGGAATGAGCAGTTCTTC. It codes for CASRHTEKGNEQFF. The whole variable domain, remainder taken from reference TRBV7-8 and TRBJ2-1, is GAGVSQSPRYKVAKRGQDVALRCDPISGHVSLFWYQQALGQGPEFLTYFQNEAQLDKSGLPSDRFFAERPEGSVSTLKIQRTQQEDSAVYLCASRHTEKGNEQFFGPGTRLTVL.

This clonotype was seen only a few times. The chain has TRBV11-2 and TRBJ1-4; 7 bases map to TRBD1. This CDR3 comprises 13 residues. Germline trimming cut 1 base from V and 8 bases from J; bases unmatched to any gene: 1. Germline assignment: CDR1 SGHAT and CDR2 FQNNGV. The CDR3, as DNA: TGTGCCAGCAGCTTAGTGGACAGGGAAAAACTGTTTTTT. Translating gives CASSLVDREKLFF.

The gene calls are TRBV7-9 and TRBJ2-1; unclear D gene. Germline V gene data show CDR1 as SEHNR and CDR2 as FQNEAQ (reference sequence). The CDR3 covers 15 residues. V was shortened by 1 base and J by 7 bases, with 14 bases between the two germline ends. In DNA form, the CDR3 reads TGTGCCAGCAGCTTAGGTTTAAGGTCCAGGAATGAGCAGTTCTTC. Translating gives CASSLGLRSRNEQFF.

This clonotype was observed a handful of times. The chain uses TRBV27 and TRBJ2-7; D perhaps matches TRBD1 (5 bases). The germline gives CDR1 MNHEY, CDR2 SMNVEV (reference sequence). The CDR3 totals 13 residues. V was cut by 4 bases and J by 2 bases, with 9 bases left in between. The CDR3 region has the DNA TGTGCCAGCAGTTGGGGCTTCGCCTACGAGCAGTACTTC. Its protein is CASSWGFAYEQYF.

This chain uses TRBV5-1 with TRBJ2-5, with TRBD2 as a possible D gene (6 bases). The length of the CDR3 is 14 residues. V lost 5 bases and J lost 2, with 13 bases in between. The germline CDR1 and CDR2 sequences are SGHRS and YFSETQ. The CDR3 is CASRAGSPQETQYF. The CDR3, as DNA: TGCGCCAGCAGGGCGGGGAGCCCGCAAGAGACCCAGTACTTC.

This clonotype was recorded a few times. This chain's CDR3 is CASSSLAGVYNEQFF. DNA of the CDR3: TGTGCCAGCAGTTCTCTAGCGGGAGTCTACAATGAGCAGTTCTTC. V gene TRBV12-3 or TRBV12-4 combines with J gene TRBJ2-1, with TRBD2 matching over 10 bases. CDR3 length: 15 amino acids. The J segment lost 3 bases and the V segment lost 4 bases, leaving 3 bases of the junction unmatched.